The T cell receptor beta chain under discussion was sequenced for a study of blood T cell repertoires in COVID-19. Germline CDR1 and CDR2: SNHLY and FYNNEI. The CDR3 runs to 16 residues. J was trimmed by 3 bases and V by 0 bases; bases with no gene match: 5. The method was immunoSEQ multiplex PCR; TCRdb's version includes in-frame clones alone and lacks a portion of them. The sample lists 270,000 or so clones, 85% to 90% occurring once. The sequence came from a woman in her thirties with COVID-19, enrolled during active disease. Material: peripheral blood. The V call is TRBV2, the J call TRBJ1-2; 9 bases are shared with TRBD1. CDR3 coding DNA: TGTGCCAGCAGTGAAGCGCAAACAGGGGGCGACTATGGCTACACCTTC. This codes for CASSEAQTGGDYGYTF.